One T cell receptor beta chain is described in this entry. The source of the sample is a study of blood T cell repertoires in COVID-19. Study as a whole: Acute-phase and convalescent COVID-19 samples originated in the United States, Italy and Spain. From T cells, B-cell-depleted T cells, or PBMCs came the material, which was cDNA or gDNA.

Methods used by the authors: Researchers report that nucleated cell counts were estimated from reference gene primer amplification. Using immunoSEQ multiplex PCR, the repertoire was profiled, and TCRdb retains in-frame clones only, with some absent. V, J and clone size derive from that table, while D and trimming were established from the DNA sequence. The sample consists of around 300,000 clones, 83% of them appearing once. After removal of 5 bases from V and 0 bases from J, the junction contained 6 bases not matched to a gene. Germline V gene sequence: CDR1 SGHTA, CDR2 FQGTGA. CDR3 length equals 18 residues.

Input material: peripheral blood. The sequence was collected from a woman between 45 and 65 years old who had recovered from COVID-19. The gene calls are TRBV7-3 and TRBJ1-6; 11 nucleotides align to TRBD1. In DNA form, the CDR3 reads TGTGCCAGCAGCGCGGGACAGGGGGGGAGCTCCTATAATTCACCCCTCCACTTT. It specifies CASSAGQGGSSYNSPLHF.